What follows are 15 T cell receptor beta chains derived from one specimen sequenced in a study of tumor-infiltrating lymphocytes in primary liver carcinoma (dated by TCRdb to the late 2010s). Sequencer: Illumina HiSeq 2500. A constant-region primer and ProtoScript II reverse transcriptase were used to reverse-transcribe TCRbeta-specific cDNA from 500 ng total RNA. Construction of the TCRbeta libraries relied on three nested rounds of multiplex PCR, following a slightly modified ARM-PCR procedure. The first two PCR rounds used multiplex TRBV1-TRBV30 forward primers with a Cbeta reverse primer, each for approximately 9 cycles. TCRdb reworked the public reads: Q25 trimming with fastp, MiXCR clone assembly, productive beta chains retained. A single entry per CDR3 protein holds the most common genes and DNA from its merged rows. The sample table holds about 30,000 distinct CDR3 sequences, of which less than 75% were seen once. Together, the top ten hold under 35% of the sample.

Without any cell sorting, total RNA and DNA were extracted together from about 20-30 mg of bulk tissue using the AllPrep DNA/RNA mini kit. Sample: liver tumor tissue from sampling region 3. Explained via the paper, the cell subset or site label denotes: tumor region T3, left-lateral pole. Receptors were obtained from a woman aged 30 to 39 with primary liver carcinoma and hepatitis B virus infection.

This clonotype was seen a few times. The chain carries TRBV29-1 and TRBJ2-5; D is perhaps TRBD1 (5 bases). The CDR3 covers 15 residues. Germline-derived CDR1 and CDR2 are SQVTM and ANQGSEA. The germline V and J ends were trimmed by 5 bases and 3 bases, with 19 bases remaining between them. The CDR3 sequence: CSVTRVGRPKETQYF. CDR3 coding DNA: TGCAGCGTTACCAGGGTGGGGCGGCCTAAAGAGACCCAGTACTTC.

About this clonotype: Since the CDR3 does not end with the conserved phenylalanine or tryptophan, this likely comes from a read error. This chain connects TRBV6-5 to TRBJ1-1, with TRBD1 matching 7 bases. The V gene's germline CDR1 is MNHEY and CDR2 SVGAGI. This CDR3 is built from 13 residues. CDR3 region: CASNQQGSSEAFI. CDR3 sequence (DNA): TGTGCCAGCAATCAACAGGGGTCATCTGAGGCTTTCATT.

A remark on this clonotype: One end of the junction does not line up with germline, which may come from a read error. The chain couples TRBV4-3 to TRBJ1-2; D uncertain. Per the germline V gene, CDR1 is LGHNA and CDR2 is YSLEER. This CDR3 comprises 14 residues. The CDR3 spells CASSAELGIYGYIF. In DNA form, the CDR3 reads TGCGCCAGCAGCGCTGAGTTGGGGATCTACGGCTACATCTTC.

Worth noting for this clonotype: A much larger clone lies one base from this, so it may be a read error. V usage is TRBV6-1 and J usage is TRBJ2-3; TRBD2 matches 8 bases. This CDR3 is 13 amino acids long. Germline CDR1 reads MNHNS; CDR2 reads SASEGT. Germline trimming cut 10 bases from V and 2 bases from J; bases unmatched to any gene: 5. CDR3 residues: CATIAGPTDTQYF. CDR3 DNA: TGTGCCACCATAGCGGGGCCCACAGATACGCAGTATTTT.

A remark on this clonotype: Mismatch with germline at one junction end may stem from a read error. V usage is TRBV6-5 and J usage is TRBJ1-4; 8 bases agree with TRBD1. This CDR3 contains 14 residues. The germline gives CDR1 MNHEY, CDR2 SVGAGI. This CDR3 is CTSSIRDRTEKLFF. The CDR3 DNA reads TGTACCAGCAGTATCCGGGACAGGACTGAAAAACTGTTTTTT.

This clonotype was counted a few times. A single base separates this from a much larger clone, so it may be a read error. The J gene is TRBJ1-2, the V gene TRBV11-2; possibly TRBD1 for D (5 bases). The V end lost 0 bases, the J end lost 4 bases, and 18 bases lay between the germline ends. Germline V gene lookup returns CDR1 SGHAT and CDR2 FQNNGV. This CDR3 contains 17 residues. CDR3 sequence reads: CASSLDPVRALGYGYTF. DNA for the CDR3: TGTGCCAGCAGCTTAGATCCGGTCAGGGCGCTGGGCTATGGCTACACCTTC.

The chain couples TRBV11-2 to TRBJ2-7; D might be TRBD2 (5 bases). The germline V and J ends were trimmed by 9 bases and 6 bases, with 18 bases remaining between them. Germline V gene lookup returns CDR1 SGHAT and CDR2 FQNNGV. The CDR3 spans 13 residues. CDR3 DNA sequence: TGTGCCAGTAACTTAGAGTCGAGGGCCGAGCAGTACTTC. Amino acid sequence: CASNLESRAEQYF.

In regard to this clonotype: Possible read error: a much larger clone is one base away. The chain is built from TRBV6-1 and TRBJ2-7, with TRBD2 as a possible D gene (6 bases). In germline, CDR1 is MNHNS, CDR2 SASEGT. The CDR3 loop spans 14 amino acids. The CDR3 loop reads CPSSVRDSYYEQYF. The CDR3 bases are TGTCCCAGCAGCGTCCGGGACTCCTACTACGAGCAGTACTTC.

As concerns this clonotype: A much larger clone differs by one base, so this may be a read error. V usage is TRBV11-2 and J usage is TRBJ2-1; 7 positions match TRBD1. The CDR3 runs 12 residues. The germline CDR1 and CDR2 sequences are SGHAT and FQNNGV. CDR3 loop: CTSGLVLTGETF. In DNA, the CDR3 is TGTACCAGCGGCTTAGTTCTCACAGGGGAAACCTTC.

This clonotype occurred many times. The junction departs from germline at one end; a sequencing error may be responsible. The genes are TRBV12-3 or TRBV12-4 and TRBJ1-5; D call uncertain. CDR3 length: 13 residues. CDR3 DNA: TGTGCCAGTAGTTTGCTGGGGTCTCAGCTCCAGCATTTT. Its protein is CASSLLGSQLQHF.

CDR3 loop: CASSPSWLSGPCNEQFF. DNA of the CDR3: TGTGCCAGCAGTCCCAGTTGGCTTAGCGGGCCCTGCAATGAGCAGTTCTTC. The genes are TRBV12-3 or TRBV12-4 and TRBJ2-1, with TRBD2 matching over 7 bases. V shed 5 bases, J shed 6 bases, and the junction held 16 bases outside the gene matches. The CDR3 totals 17 residues.

Points on this clonotype: Germline is not matched at one junction end, which may reflect a read error. The chain is built from TRBV12-3 or TRBV12-4 and TRBJ2-5; D is ambiguous. The CDR3 extends over 15 amino acids. This CDR3 reads CASSTYSWSEENQYF. CDR3 sequence (DNA): TGTGCCAGTAGCACCTACTCCTGGAGCGAAGAGAACCAGTACTTC.

Details on this clonotype: The CDR3 carries no conserved terminal phenylalanine or tryptophan, so it likely arises from a read error. CDR3 DNA sequence: TGTGCCAGCAGCACAAGGACAGGGGGCGCGAAGGAGACCCAGTACCTC. Its protein product is CASSTRTGGAKETQYL. The rearrangement links TRBV11-2 to TRBJ2-5, with 11 nucleotides matching TRBD1. This CDR3 contains 16 residues. Germline assignment: CDR1 SGHAT and CDR2 FQNNGV. V shed 5 bases, J shed 5 bases, and the junction held 10 bases outside the gene matches.

The genes are TRBV30 and TRBJ2-3, with D perhaps being TRBD1 or TRBD2 (5 bases each). The CDR3 sequence is 14 residues long. Germline CDR1 reads GTSNPN; CDR2 reads SVGIG (reference sequence). With 5 bases removed from V and 5 bases from J, the gap between germline ends came to 17 bases. This CDR3 is CAWGPGTGIDTQYF. Here the CDR3 DNA reads TGTGCCTGGGGTCCGGGGACGGGCATAGATACGCAGTATTTT.

In its sample, this clonotype was seen many times. J is TRBJ2-3 and V is TRBV11-3, with TRBD1 matching 8 bases. Germline V gene data show CDR1 as SGHNT and CDR2 as YENEEA. Losses at the gene ends were 5 bases for V and 0 bases for J; bases not matched to a gene: 7. This CDR3 comprises 16 residues. The CDR3 region has the DNA TGTGCCAGCAGCCCCCGACAGGGGTCAAGCACAGATACGCAGTATTTT. It translates to CASSPRQGSSTDTQYF.